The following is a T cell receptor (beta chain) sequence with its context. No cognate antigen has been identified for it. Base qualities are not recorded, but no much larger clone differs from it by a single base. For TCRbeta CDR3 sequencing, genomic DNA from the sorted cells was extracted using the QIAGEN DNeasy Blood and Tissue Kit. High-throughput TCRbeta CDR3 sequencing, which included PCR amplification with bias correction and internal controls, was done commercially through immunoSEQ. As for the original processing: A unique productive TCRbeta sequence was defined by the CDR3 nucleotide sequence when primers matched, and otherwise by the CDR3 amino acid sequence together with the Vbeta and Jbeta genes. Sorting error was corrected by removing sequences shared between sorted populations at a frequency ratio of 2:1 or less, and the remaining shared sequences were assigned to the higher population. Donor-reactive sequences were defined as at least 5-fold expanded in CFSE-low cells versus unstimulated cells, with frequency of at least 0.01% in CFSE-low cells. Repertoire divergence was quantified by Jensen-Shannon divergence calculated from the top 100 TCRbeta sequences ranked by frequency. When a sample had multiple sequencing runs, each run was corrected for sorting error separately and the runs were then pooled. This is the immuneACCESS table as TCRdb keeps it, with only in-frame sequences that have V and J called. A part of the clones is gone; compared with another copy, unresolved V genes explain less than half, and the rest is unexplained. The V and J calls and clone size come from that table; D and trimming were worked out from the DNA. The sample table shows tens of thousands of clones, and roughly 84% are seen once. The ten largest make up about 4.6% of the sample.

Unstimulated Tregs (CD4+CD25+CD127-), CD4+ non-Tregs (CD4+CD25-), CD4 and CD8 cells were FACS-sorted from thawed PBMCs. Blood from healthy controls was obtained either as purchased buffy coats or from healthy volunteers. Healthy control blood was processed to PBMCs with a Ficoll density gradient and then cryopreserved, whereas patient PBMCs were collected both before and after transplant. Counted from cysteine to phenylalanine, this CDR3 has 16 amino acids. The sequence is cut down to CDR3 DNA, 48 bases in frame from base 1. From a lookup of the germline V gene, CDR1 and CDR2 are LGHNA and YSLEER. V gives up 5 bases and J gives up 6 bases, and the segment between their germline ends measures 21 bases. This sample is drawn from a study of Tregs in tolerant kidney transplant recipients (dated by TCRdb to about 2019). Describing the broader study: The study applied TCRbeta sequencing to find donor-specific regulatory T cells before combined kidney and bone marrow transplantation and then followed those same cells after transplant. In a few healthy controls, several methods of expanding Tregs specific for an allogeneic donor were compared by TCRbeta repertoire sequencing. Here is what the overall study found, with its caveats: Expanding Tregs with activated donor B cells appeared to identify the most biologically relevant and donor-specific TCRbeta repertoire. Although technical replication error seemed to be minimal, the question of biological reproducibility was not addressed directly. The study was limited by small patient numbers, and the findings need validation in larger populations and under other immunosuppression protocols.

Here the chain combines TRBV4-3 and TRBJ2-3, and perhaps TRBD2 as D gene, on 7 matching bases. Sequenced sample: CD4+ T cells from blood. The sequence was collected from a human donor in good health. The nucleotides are TGCGCCAGCAGCGACAAAGGGGGGGGGATTCGGGATACGCAGTATTTT. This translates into CASSDKGGGIRDTQYF.